What follows is one T cell receptor beta chain and its context. This specimen belongs to a study of blood T cell repertoires in COVID-19. Study-level information: The study drew acute and convalescent COVID-19 samples from the United States, Italy and Spain. Sources were T cells, B-cell-depleted T cells, or PBMCs; the material itself was cDNA or gDNA.

In the original workflow: Amplified reference gene primers provided the basis for estimating nucleated cell counts. Data came from immunoSEQ multiplex PCR; TCRdb stores just in-frame clones and leaves some out. That table supplies the V and J calls and clone size; D and trimming were determined from the DNA. The table records roughly 280,000 clones, around 86% of them present only once. CDR1 is MNHEY, CDR2 SVGAGI, per germline. The CDR3 is made up of 14 amino acids. Trimming took 8 bases from V and 8 from J; bases not matched to a gene: 11. This chain uses TRBV6-5 with TRBJ1-1, with 10 bases identical to TRBD1. The sequence derives from a man between 35 and 55 years old with active or convalescent COVID-19. The sequenced material came from peripheral blood. DNA for the CDR3: TGTGCCAGCGGACGACAGGGGGCGGAACTCGAAGCTTTCTTT. This translates into CASGRQGAELEAFF.